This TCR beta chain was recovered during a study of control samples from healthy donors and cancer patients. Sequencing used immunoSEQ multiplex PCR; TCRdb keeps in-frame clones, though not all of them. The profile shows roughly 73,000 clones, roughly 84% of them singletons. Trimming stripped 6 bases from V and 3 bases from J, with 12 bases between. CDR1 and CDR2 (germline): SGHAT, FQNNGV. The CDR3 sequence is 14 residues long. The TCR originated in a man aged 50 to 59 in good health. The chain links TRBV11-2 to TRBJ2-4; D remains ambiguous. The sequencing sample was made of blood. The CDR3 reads CASRGFLGKNIQYF. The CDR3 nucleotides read TGTGCCAGCAGAGGGTTCCTAGGCAAAAACATTCAGTACTTC.